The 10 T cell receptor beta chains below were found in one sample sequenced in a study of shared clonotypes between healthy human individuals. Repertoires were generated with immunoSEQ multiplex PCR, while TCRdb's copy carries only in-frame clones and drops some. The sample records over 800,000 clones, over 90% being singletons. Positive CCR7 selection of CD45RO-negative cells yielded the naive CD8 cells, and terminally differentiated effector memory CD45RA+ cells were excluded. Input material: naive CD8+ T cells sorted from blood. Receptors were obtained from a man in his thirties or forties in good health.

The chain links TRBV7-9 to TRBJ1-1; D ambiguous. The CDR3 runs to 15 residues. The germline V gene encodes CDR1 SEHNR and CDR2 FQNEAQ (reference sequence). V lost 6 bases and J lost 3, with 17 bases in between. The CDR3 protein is CASRQPNNFYTEAFF. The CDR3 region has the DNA TGTGCCAGCAGACAGCCCAATAACTTTTACACTGAAGCTTTCTTT.

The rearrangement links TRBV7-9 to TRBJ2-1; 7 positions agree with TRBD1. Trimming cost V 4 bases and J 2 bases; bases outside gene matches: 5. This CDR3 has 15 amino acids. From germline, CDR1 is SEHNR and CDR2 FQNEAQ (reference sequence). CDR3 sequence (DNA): TGTGCCAGCAGCTCGACAGGGTTCGCCTACAATGAGCAGTTCTTC. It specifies CASSSTGFAYNEQFF.

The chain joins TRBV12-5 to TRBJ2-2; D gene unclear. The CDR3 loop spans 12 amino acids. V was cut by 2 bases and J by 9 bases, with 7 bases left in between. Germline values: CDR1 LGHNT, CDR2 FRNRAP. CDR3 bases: TGTGCTAGTGGTTTGACGGGTCGGGAGCTGTTTTTT. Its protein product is CASGLTGRELFF.

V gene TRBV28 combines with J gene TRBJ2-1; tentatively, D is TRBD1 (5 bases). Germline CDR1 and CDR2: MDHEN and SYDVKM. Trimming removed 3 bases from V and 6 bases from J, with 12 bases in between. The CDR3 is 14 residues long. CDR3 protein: CASSFRLGPNEQFF. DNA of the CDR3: TGTGCCAGCAGTTTTCGGCTGGGGCCCAATGAGCAGTTCTTC.

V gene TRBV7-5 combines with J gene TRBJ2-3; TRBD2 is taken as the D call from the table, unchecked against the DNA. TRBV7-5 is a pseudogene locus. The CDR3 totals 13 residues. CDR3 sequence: CWGLAGEADTQYF. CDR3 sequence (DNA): TGTTGGGGACTAGCGGGCGAGGCAGATACGCAGTATTTT.

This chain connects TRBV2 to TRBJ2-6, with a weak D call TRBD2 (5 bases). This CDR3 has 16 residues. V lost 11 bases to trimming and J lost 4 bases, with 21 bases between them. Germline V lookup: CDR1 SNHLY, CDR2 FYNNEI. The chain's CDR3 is CALRGNMRSGANVLTF. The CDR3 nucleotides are TGTGCCCTCCGGGGTAATATGCGGTCAGGGGCCAACGTCCTGACTTTC.

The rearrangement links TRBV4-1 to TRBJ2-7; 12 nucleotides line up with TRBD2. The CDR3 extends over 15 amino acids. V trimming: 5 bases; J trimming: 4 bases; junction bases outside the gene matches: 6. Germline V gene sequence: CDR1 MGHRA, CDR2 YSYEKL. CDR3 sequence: CASSSSTSGRYEQYF. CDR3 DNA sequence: TGCGCCAGCAGCTCCAGCACTAGCGGGAGGTACGAGCAGTACTTC.

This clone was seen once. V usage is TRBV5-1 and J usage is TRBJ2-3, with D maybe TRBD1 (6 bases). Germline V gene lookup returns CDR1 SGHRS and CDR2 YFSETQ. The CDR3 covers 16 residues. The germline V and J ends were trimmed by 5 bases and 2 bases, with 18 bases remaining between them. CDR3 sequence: CASSLGQLTLTDTQYF. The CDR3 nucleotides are TGCGCCAGCAGTCTGGGACAACTTACCCTCACAGATACGCAGTATTTT.

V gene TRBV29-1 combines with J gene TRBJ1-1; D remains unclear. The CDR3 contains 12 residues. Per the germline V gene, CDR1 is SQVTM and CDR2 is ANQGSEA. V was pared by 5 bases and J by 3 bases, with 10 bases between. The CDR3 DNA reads TGCAGCGTTAGGCCAGAAGACACTGAAGCTTTCTTT. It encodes CSVRPEDTEAFF.

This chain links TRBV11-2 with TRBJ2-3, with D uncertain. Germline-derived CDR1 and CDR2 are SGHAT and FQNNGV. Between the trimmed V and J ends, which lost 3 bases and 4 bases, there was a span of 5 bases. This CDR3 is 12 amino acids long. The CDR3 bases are TGTGCCAGCAGCTTTTCCGCAGATACGCAGTATTTT. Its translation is CASSFSADTQYF.